The 4 T cell receptor beta chains below were found in one sample sequenced in a study of CD8+CD57+ T cells in acquired aplastic anemia. Profiling that covered TCR beta VDJ and CDR3 relied on genomic DNA as its template. One entry per CDR3 protein, called by TCRdb with MiXCR from the reads. The sample carries 100,000 to 150,000 distinct CDR3 sequences, approximately 41% recorded once. Selection for sequencing was limited to patients who had shown CD8+CD57+ cell expansion by flow cytometry. The sample consisted of sorted CD4+, CD8+, or CD8+CD57+ T cells (not recorded which) from PBMCs. The receptors derive from a human donor with aplastic anemia.

This clonotype was counted ten times or more. This chain connects TRBV15 to TRBJ1-1; TRBD1 aligns across 7 bases. In germline, CDR1 is LNHNV, CDR2 YYDKDF (reference sequence). This CDR3 contains 16 residues. After removal of 4 bases from V and 5 bases from J, the junction contained 13 bases not matched to a gene. CDR3: CATSTGRQGGRTEAFF. CDR3 coding DNA: TGTGCCACCAGCACGGGCAGGCAGGGGGGGAGAACTGAAGCTTTCTTT.

In regard to this clonotype: A read error may explain this, as a much larger clone is one base away. The rearrangement joins TRBV5-4 to TRBJ1-1; D unresolved. Germline lookup yields CDR1 SGHNT and CDR2 YYREEE (reference sequence). This CDR3 comprises 11 residues. The V gene lost 1 base and the J gene lost 6 bases, with 4 bases spanning the gap. CDR3 amino acids: CASSLKPEAFF. CDR3 DNA sequence: TGTGCCAGCAGCTTGAAGCCTGAAGCTTTCTTT.

Many counts were recorded for this clonotype. The rearrangement links TRBV7-3 to TRBJ2-3, with 11 nucleotides matching TRBD1. CDR3 size: 14 residues. Per germline, CDR1 SGHTA and CDR2 FQGTGA. Trimming at V came to 3 bases and at J to 6 bases, leaving 2 bases not matched to a gene. The CDR3 DNA is TGTGCCAGCAGCTTGGGGACAGGGGGGGATACGCAGTATTTT. Translated: CASSLGTGGDTQYF.

The V and J genes are TRBV29-1 and TRBJ2-5; possibly TRBD1 for D (5 bases). This CDR3 contains 13 residues. Between the trimmed V and J ends, which lost 1 base and 5 bases, there was a span of 11 bases. Germline values: CDR1 SQVTM, CDR2 ANQGSEA. In nucleotides, the CDR3 is TGCAGCGTTGAAGTCCAGGGCTGGGAGACCCAGTACTTC. It codes for CSVEVQGWETQYF.